The source of this T cell receptor (beta chain) is a study of CD8+ T cells in alopecia areata. Overall study context: For the treated group, dosing was oral tofacitinib at 5 to 10 mg twice daily.

Study-wide points: Especially in alopecia totalis/universalis, lesional scalp showed greater clonality than normal scalp did. In patients, TCRs were shared less clearly than in mice, and HLA may possibly be involved. Normal skin contains resident alphabeta T cells, and these are also sequenced in scalp samples.

In regard to this clone: Its target is unknown.

The ends were cut back, 5 bases at V and 8 bases at J, with 6 bases in the middle. Germline loops: CDR1 SNHLY, CDR2 FYNNEI. This CDR3 has 10 amino acids. Once RNA had been extracted, it was reverse transcribed into cDNA to act as the sequencing template. Sequencing used immunoSEQ multiplex PCR; TCRdb keeps in-frame clones, though not all of them. This table holds some 170,000 clones, roughly 70% found once. The receptor's source is a human donor with alopecia areata. The specimen was CD8+ T cells sorted from blood, collected at week 0. The genes are TRBV2 and TRBJ1-2, with no clear D. The CDR3 spells CASSPPGYTF. CDR3 bases: TGTGCCAGCAGTCCCCCCGGCTACACCTTC. Full variable domain (remainder filled in from reference TRBV2 and TRBJ1-2): EPEVTQTPSHQVTQMGQEVILRCVPISNHLYFYWYRQILGQKVEFLVSFYNNEISEKSEIFDDQFSVERPDGSNFTLKIRSTKLEDSAMYFCASSPPGYTFGSGTRLTVV.